This T cell receptor beta chain is from a study of blood T cell repertoires in COVID-19. For the study at large: Both acute and convalescent COVID-19 samples were obtained from the United States, Italy and Spain. Sources were T cells, B-cell-depleted T cells, or PBMCs; the material itself was cDNA or gDNA.

Clones were read by immunoSEQ multiplex PCR, and TCRdb kept only the in-frame ones, dropping some. Here the sample spans under 200,000 clones, 80% to 85% being singletons. Germline V CDR1 and CDR2: SNHLY, FYNNEI. Deletions cut 5 bases from V and 2 bases from J, with 18 bases between. This CDR3 spans 16 amino acids. The chain employs TRBV2 and TRBJ1-1; D remains ambiguous. The source is a man aged 18-30 years with active or convalescent COVID-19. The specimen was peripheral blood. CDR3 sequence reads: CASSSGRRMENTEAFF. The CDR3 DNA is TGTGCCAGCAGTTCAGGACGGAGGATGGAAAACACTGAAGCTTTCTTT. Based on the CDR3 plus reference TRBV2 and TRBJ1-1, the full variable domain is EPEVTQTPSHQVTQMGQEVILRCVPISNHLYFYWYRQILGQKVEFLVSFYNNEISEKSEIFDDQFSVERPDGSNFTLKIRSTKLEDSAMYFCASSSGRRMENTEAFFGQGTRLTVV.